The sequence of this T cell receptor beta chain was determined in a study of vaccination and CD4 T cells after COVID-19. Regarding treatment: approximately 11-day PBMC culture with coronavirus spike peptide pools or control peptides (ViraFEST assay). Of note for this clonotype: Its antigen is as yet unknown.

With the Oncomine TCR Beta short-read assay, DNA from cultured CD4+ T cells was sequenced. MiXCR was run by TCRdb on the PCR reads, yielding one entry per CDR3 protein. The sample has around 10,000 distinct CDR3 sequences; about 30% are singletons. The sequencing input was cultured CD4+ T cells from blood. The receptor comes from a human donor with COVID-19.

CDR3 residues: CSARRGTGVNTEAFF. CDR3 nucleotide sequence: TGCAGTGCTAGGAGAGGGACAGGGGTGAACACTGAAGCTTTCTTT. The V call is TRBV20-1, the J call TRBJ1-1; 10 nucleotides agree with TRBD1. Germline V gene data show CDR1 as DFQATT and CDR2 as SNEGSKA (reference sequence). Trimming at V came to 3 bases and at J to 0 bases, leaving 4 bases not matched to a gene. CDR3 length: 15 residues.